These T cell receptor beta chains were read from a single sample in a study of blood T cells in healthy people across ages. MiXCR, run by TCRdb on the 5' RACE reads, gives a single entry per CDR3 protein. The sample gives 660,000 or so distinct CDR3 sequences, roughly 58% of which show up once; 35% to 40% is in the top ten. What was sequenced was blood. The receptor source for this set is a man in his sixties in good health. The CDR3 runs from the conserved cysteine through the conserved F or W. The D gene is left open where the match is weak.

J gene | V gene | D gene | CDR3 protein
TRBJ2-5 | TRBV20-1 | TRBD2 | CSARDQLAGAGETQYF
TRBJ1-2 | TRBV6-2/TRBV6-3 | . | CASSNHRGNYGYTF
TRBJ2-3 | TRBV12-3/TRBV12-4 | TRBD2 | CASSLERGVPDTQYF
TRBJ1-1 | TRBV20-1 | . | CSASFRGRGTEAFF
TRBJ2-3 | TRBV11-2 | . | CASSLDPGLGTDTQYF
TRBJ2-3 | TRBV10-3 | . | CAISEFSKSGTDTQYF
TRBJ1-2 | TRBV6-6 | . | CASSSVTGGYTF
TRBJ1-1 | TRBV20-1 | . | CSAGDGSRGRNTEAFF
TRBJ2-1 | TRBV7-2 | . | CASTPYGAHNEQFF
TRBJ1-5 | TRBV20-1 | . | CSARGRRNQPQHF
TRBJ2-5 | TRBV24-1 | . | CATSDPGQKETQYF
TRBJ2-5 | TRBV12-3/TRBV12-4 | . | CASSLKVETQYF
TRBJ2-1 | TRBV29-1 | . | CSARPPYNEQFF
TRBJ2-3 | TRBV4-1 | TRBD2 | CASSQLAGSTDTQYF
TRBJ2-5 | TRBV7-2 | TRBD2 | CASSSPTSGEILTQYF
TRBJ2-5 | TRBV4-3 | TRBD1 | CASSPGTVGDQETQYF
TRBJ2-3 | TRBV12-3/TRBV12-4 | . | CASSTGRGTQYF
TRBJ2-5 | TRBV12-3/TRBV12-4 | TRBD1 | CASSYATGQGTQYF
TRBJ2-3 | TRBV11-2 | TRBD1 | CASSRHPGQITDTQYF
TRBJ2-1 | TRBV5-1 | TRBD2 | CASSSASGGGNKQFF
TRBJ1-6 | TRBV7-9 | . | CASRHGGLGDSPLHF
TRBJ2-5 | TRBV15 | . | CATSRGTTQETQYF